This T cell receptor (beta chain) was identified in a study of response to subunit inactivated influenza vaccine. TCRdb ran MiXCR on the RT-PCR reads and lists one entry per CDR3 protein. This sample has fewer than 550,000 distinct CDR3 sequences, with over 25% found just once. Remarks on this clonotype: Its antigen remains unidentified.

General observations from the study: T cells newly recruited by each seasonal influenza vaccination are few, the authors suggested.

The sample here was CD4+ T cells sorted from PBMCs, taken around 5 days after vaccination. The TCR comes from a man aged 50 or older who received an inactivated influenza vaccine.

The chain's CDR3 is CASSRGRSYEQYF. CDR3 bases: TGTGCCAGCAGTAGGGGTAGGTCCTACGAGCAGTACTTC. This chain uses TRBV2 with TRBJ2-7, with TRBD1 as a possible D gene (5 bases). Germline V gives CDR1 SNHLY, CDR2 FYNNEI. Trimming took off 5 bases at V and 1 base at J, with 9 bases between the two ends. There are 13 residues in the CDR3.